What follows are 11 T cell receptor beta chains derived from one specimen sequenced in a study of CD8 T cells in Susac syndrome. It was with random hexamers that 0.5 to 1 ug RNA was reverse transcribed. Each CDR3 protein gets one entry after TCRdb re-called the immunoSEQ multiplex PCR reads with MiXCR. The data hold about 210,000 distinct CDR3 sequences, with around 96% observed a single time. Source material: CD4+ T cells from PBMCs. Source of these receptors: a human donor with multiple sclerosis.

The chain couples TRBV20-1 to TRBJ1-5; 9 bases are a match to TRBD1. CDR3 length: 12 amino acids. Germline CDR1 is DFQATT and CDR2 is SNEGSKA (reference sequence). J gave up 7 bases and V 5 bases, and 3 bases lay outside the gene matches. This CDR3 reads CSAGGQGQPQHF. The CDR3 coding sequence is TGCAGTGCTGGGGGACAGGGACAGCCCCAGCATTTT.

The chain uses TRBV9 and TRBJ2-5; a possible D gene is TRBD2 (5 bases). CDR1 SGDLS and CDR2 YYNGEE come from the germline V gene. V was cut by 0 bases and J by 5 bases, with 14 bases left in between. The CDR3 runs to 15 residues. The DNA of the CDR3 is TGTGCCAGCAGCGTAGGCATTGGAGGTTGGGAGACCCAGTACTTC. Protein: CASSVGIGGWETQYF.

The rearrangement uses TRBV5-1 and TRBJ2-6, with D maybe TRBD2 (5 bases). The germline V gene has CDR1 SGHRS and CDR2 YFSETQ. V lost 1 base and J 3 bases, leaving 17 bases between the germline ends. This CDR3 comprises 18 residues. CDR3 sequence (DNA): TGCGCCAGCAGCTTGAACTTGGGAGAGTTGGGTGGGGCCAACGTCCTGACTTTC. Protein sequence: CASSLNLGELGGANVLTF.

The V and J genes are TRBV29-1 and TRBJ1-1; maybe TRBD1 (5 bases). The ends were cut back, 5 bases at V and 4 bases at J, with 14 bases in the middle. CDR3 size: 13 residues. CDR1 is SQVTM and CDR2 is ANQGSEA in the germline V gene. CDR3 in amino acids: CSVSRVVSTEAFF. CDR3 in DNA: TGCAGCGTTTCCAGGGTGGTAAGCACTGAAGCTTTCTTT.

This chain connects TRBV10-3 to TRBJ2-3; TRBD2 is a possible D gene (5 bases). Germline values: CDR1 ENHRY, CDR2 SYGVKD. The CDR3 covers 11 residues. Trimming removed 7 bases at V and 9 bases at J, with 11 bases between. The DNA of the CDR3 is TGTGCCATCAAGACGGAGGACACGCAGTATTTT. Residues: CAIKTEDTQYF.

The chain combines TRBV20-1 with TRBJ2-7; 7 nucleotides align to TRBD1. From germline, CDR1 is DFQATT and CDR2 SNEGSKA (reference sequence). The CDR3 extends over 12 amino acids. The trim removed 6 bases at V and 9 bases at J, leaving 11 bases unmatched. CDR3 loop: CSALGTALGQYF. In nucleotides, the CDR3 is TGCAGTGCCCTGGGGACAGCCCTCGGGCAGTACTTC.

The CDR3 loop reads CASSQTLGEQFF. The DNA of the CDR3 is TGTGCCAGCAGCCAGACCCTTGGGGAGCAGTTCTTC. This chain uses TRBV3-1 with TRBJ2-1; D ambiguous. Germline V CDR1 and CDR2: LGHDT, YNNKEL (reference sequence). The CDR3 has 12 amino acids. With 3 bases removed from V and 10 bases from J, the gap between germline ends came to 10 bases.

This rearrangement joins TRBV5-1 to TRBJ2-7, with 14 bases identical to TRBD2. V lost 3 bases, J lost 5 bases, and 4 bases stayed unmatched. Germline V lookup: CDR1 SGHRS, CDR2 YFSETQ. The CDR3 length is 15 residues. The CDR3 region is CASSWGLAGVNEQYF. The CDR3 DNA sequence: TGCGCCAGCAGCTGGGGACTAGCGGGAGTAAACGAGCAGTACTTC.

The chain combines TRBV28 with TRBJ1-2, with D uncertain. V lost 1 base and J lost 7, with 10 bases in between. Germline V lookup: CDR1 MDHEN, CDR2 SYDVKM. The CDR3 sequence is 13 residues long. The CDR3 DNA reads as TGTGCCAGCAGTTTATTAGGCGGGGTTGGCTACACCTTC. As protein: CASSLLGGVGYTF.

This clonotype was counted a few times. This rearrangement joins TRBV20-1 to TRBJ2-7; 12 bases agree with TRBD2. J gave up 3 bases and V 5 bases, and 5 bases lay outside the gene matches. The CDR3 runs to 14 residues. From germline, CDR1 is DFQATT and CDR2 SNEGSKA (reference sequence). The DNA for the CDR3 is TGCAGTGCTCCTAGCGGGAGGGCCCTCTACGAGCAGTACTTC. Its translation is CSAPSGRALYEQYF.

The CDR3 DNA reads TGTGCCAGCAGTCCCCTTACCCGGACTAGCGGGAGAGTAGGGGAGCAGTTCTTC. Translating it yields CASSPLTRTSGRVGEQFF. This sequence joins TRBV6-2 or TRBV6-3 and TRBJ2-1; TRBD2 agrees at 13 bases. The CDR3 sequence is 18 residues long. The junction had 17 bases not matched to a gene; V was cut back by 5 bases and J by 10 bases. Germline V gene lookup returns CDR1 MNHEY and CDR2 SVGEGT.